This T cell receptor (beta chain) was observed in a study of T cells in Graves' hyperthyroidism and ophthalmopathy. As for the study in general: At the time of initial diagnosis and before any treatment, peripheral blood was collected.

Calling Graves' hyperthyroidism stable meant ophthalmopathy did not progress within 18 months. Each patient was aged 18 to 65 and had newly diagnosed hyperthyroidism of under 2 months' duration. Reasons for excluding patients were uncontrolled infection, other autoimmune disease, pregnancy or lactation. This clonotype has only a few counts. TCR beta CDR3 region amplification was performed from RNA transcripts. During a first-round RT-PCR of the TCR CDR3, the HTBI primer set was used. TCRdb passed the multiplex PCR reads through MiXCR, listing each CDR3 protein once. The sample has fewer than 900,000 distinct CDR3 sequences; roughly 17% are singletons. This TCR was recovered from a young man with Graves' hyperthyroidism. Sequencing was done on a sample of blood.

The CDR3 reads CASSTRTSGREAGELFF. Here the CDR3 DNA reads TGTGCCAGCAGCACCCGGACTAGCGGGAGGGAGGCCGGGGAGCTGTTTTTT. The rearrangement joins TRBV5-8 to TRBJ2-2; 15 bases map to TRBD2. J gave up 6 bases and V 4 bases, and 7 bases lay outside the gene matches. CDR3 size: 17 residues. CDR1 and CDR2 from the germline V gene are SGHTS and YDEGEE.